The rows below give T cell receptor beta chains drawn from one sample of a study of T cells expressing NK-cell markers. Reanalyzing the 5' RACE reads, TCRdb keeps one entry per CDR3 protein, without DNA. In total, the table holds 300,000 to 500,000 distinct CDR3 sequences. The sequencing sample was made of blood T cells: a sorted CD56 or NKG2C T cell subset, CD4+ or CD8+ T cells, or bulk PBMC T cells (not recorded which). The origin of the receptors is a woman in her forties or fifties in good health. The CDR3 runs from the conserved cysteine through the conserved F or W. Each record gives: J gene, V gene, CDR3 protein.

j_gene: TRBJ2-3; v_gene: TRBV5-1; CDR3aa: CASSLEIAGVADTQYF
j_gene: TRBJ2-1; v_gene: TRBV28; CDR3aa: CASLAGGPVYEQFF
j_gene: TRBJ2-7; v_gene: TRBV2; CDR3aa: CASRRGEAYEQYF
j_gene: TRBJ1-1; v_gene: TRBV6-2/TRBV6-3; CDR3aa: CASRDNTEAFF
j_gene: TRBJ2-7; v_gene: TRBV6-6; CDR3aa: CASRINRGQDYEQYF
j_gene: TRBJ2-5; v_gene: TRBV4-1; CDR3aa: CASSQEGRVRQETQYF
j_gene: TRBJ2-5; v_gene: TRBV5-6; CDR3aa: CASSFTTSVETQYF
j_gene: TRBJ2-7; v_gene: TRBV3-1; CDR3aa: CASSQGRQPTYEQYF
j_gene: TRBJ2-2; v_gene: TRBV11-2; CDR3aa: CASSFTRSRDGELFF
j_gene: TRBJ2-3; v_gene: TRBV20-1; CDR3aa: CSARGMGGSPPDTQYF
j_gene: TRBJ2-3; v_gene: TRBV5-1; CDR3aa: CASTGGTSTDTQYF
j_gene: TRBJ2-7; v_gene: TRBV28; CDR3aa: CASTPDRGPYEQYF
j_gene: TRBJ2-7; v_gene: TRBV7-2; CDR3aa: CASSLDSGGLAGGEQYF
j_gene: TRBJ1-2; v_gene: TRBV7-2; CDR3aa: CASSLGRQGGYGYTF
j_gene: TRBJ2-3; v_gene: TRBV7-9; CDR3aa: CASTSRQTNTDTQYF
j_gene: TRBJ2-1; v_gene: TRBV20-1; CDR3aa: CSAVPREDVIDSEQFF
j_gene: TRBJ2-2; v_gene: TRBV29-1; CDR3aa: CSVEALRGTGELFF
j_gene: TRBJ2-7; v_gene: TRBV5-1; CDR3aa: CASSPGTSASYEQYF
j_gene: TRBJ2-1; v_gene: TRBV12-3/TRBV12-4; CDR3aa: CASRPGLAKNEQFF
j_gene: TRBJ2-3; v_gene: TRBV9; CDR3aa: CASSPPGQRNTDTQYF
j_gene: TRBJ2-1; v_gene: TRBV7-6; CDR3aa: CASSLAGGLVGSEQFF
j_gene: TRBJ2-7; v_gene: TRBV14; CDR3aa: CASVLSGRGHEQYF
j_gene: TRBJ1-6; v_gene: TRBV29-1; CDR3aa: CSVARSGGDTLHF
j_gene: TRBJ1-2; v_gene: TRBV12-3/TRBV12-4; CDR3aa: CASSLAAGGKGYTF
j_gene: TRBJ1-2; v_gene: TRBV12-3/TRBV12-4; CDR3aa: CASTIRGRGYTF
j_gene: TRBJ2-2; v_gene: TRBV5-6; CDR3aa: CASSLGTSGGTGELFF
j_gene: TRBJ2-2; v_gene: TRBV20-1; CDR3aa: CRPPRTANTGELFF
j_gene: TRBJ1-5; v_gene: TRBV14; CDR3aa: CASSQGVPGQPQHF
j_gene: TRBJ2-1; v_gene: TRBV14; CDR3aa: CASSQEGARNEQFF
j_gene: TRBJ2-4; v_gene: TRBV24-1; CDR3aa: CATSDPWVSNIQYF